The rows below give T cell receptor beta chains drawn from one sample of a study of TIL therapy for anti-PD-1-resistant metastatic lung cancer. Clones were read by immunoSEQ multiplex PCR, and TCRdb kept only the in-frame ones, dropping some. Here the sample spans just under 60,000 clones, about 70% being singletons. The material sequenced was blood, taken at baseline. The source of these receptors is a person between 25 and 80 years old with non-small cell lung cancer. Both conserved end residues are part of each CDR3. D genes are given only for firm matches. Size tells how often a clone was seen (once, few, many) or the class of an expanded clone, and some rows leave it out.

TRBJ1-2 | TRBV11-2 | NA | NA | TGTGCCAGCAGCTTAGACGCGGGGGGAGCCTATGGCTACACCTTC | CASSLDAGGAYGYTF
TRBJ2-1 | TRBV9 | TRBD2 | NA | TGTGCCAGCAGCGTAGCCGGGACTAGCGATGATGAGCAGTTCTTC | CASSVAGTSDDEQFF
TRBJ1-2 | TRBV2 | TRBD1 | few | TGTGCCAGCAGAGGGACAGGGGATGGCTACACCTTC | CASRGTGDGYTF
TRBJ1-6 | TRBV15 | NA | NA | TGTGCCACCAGGCAGGGAGGATCACCCCTCCACTTT | CATRQGGSPLHF
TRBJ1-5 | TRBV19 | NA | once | TGTGCCAGTAGTCCGGACGGGTATCAGCCCCAGCATTTT | CASSPDGYQPQHF
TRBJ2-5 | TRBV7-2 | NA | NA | TGTGCCAGCAGCTTAACCCAAAACCAAGAGACCCAGTACTTC | CASSLTQNQETQYF
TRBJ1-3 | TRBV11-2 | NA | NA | TGTGCCAGTAGCCTGGGGCCCTCTGGAAACACCATATATTTT | CASSLGPSGNTIYF
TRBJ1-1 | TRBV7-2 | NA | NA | TGTGCCAGCAGCCGCCTGCTTGGGGGGACCACTGAAGCTTTCTTT | CASSRLLGGTTEAFF
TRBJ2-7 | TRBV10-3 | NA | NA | TGTGCCATGGGAGGAATCAGCTCCTACGAGCAGTACTTC | CAMGGISSYEQYF
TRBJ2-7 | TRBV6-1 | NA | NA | TGTGCCAGCAGTCCTCGAGGTATAGGCTACTACGAGCAGTACTTC | CASSPRGIGYYEQYF
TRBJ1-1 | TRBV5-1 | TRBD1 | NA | TGCGCCAGCAGCCGGACAGGGCCGACTGAAGCTTTCTTT | CASSRTGPTEAFF
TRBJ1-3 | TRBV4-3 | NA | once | TGCGCCAGCAGCCAAGGGGTCACTTCTGGAAACACCATATATTTT | CASSQGVTSGNTIYF
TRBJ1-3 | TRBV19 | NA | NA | TGTGCCAGCAGGGATGGCAGGGGTGTTTCTGGAAACACCATATATTTT | CASRDGRGVSGNTIYF
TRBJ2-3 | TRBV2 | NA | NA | TGTGCCAGCAGCGTCTCGGTGGGGGGAACAGATACGCAGTATTTT | CASSVSVGGTDTQYF
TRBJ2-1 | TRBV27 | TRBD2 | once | TGTGCCAGCAGTTTCGGGCTAGCGGGGGGCGGGGATGAGCAGTTCTTC | CASSFGLAGGGDEQFF
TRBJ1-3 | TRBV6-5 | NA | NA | TGTGCCAGCAGCCCCCGACGGAACTCTGGAAACACCATATATTTT | CASSPRRNSGNTIYF
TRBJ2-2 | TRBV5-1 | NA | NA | TGCGCCAGCAGTTTCGTCGGGCCGAACACCGGGGAGCTGTTTTTT | CASSFVGPNTGELFF
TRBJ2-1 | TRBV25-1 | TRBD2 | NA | TGTGCCAGCACCCCTTCGTGGGAGCGGGGGCAGAATGAGCAGTTCTTC | CASTPSWERGQNEQFF
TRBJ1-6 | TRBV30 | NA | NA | TGTGCCTGGAGTGTTGTGGGACAAAATTCACCCCTCCACTTT | CAWSVVGQNSPLHF
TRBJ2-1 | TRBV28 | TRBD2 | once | TGTGCCAGCAGTCCCCCGGGACTAGGTAAGAATGAGCAGTTCTTC | CASSPPGLGKNEQFF
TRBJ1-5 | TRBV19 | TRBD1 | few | TGTGCCAGAGAGACAGGGGGCTACGGCAATCAGCCCCAGCATTTT | CARETGGYGNQPQHF
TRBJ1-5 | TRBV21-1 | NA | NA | TGTGCCAGCAGCCCGCCCCCGGACCTCGACATGGCCCCCGGCCAGCCCCAGCATTTT | CASSPPPDLDMAPGQPQHF
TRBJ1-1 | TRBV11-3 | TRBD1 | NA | TGTGCCAGCAGCCTCACAGGGGTGAACACTGAAGCTTTCTTT | CASSLTGVNTEAFF
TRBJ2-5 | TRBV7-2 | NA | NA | TGTGCCAGCAGCTTACCGGACGGCCAAGAGACCCAGTACTTC | CASSLPDGQETQYF
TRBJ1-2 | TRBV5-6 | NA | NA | TGTGCCAGCAGCTCGTTAGCTCCAGGGGACCTCTATGGCTACACCTTC | CASSSLAPGDLYGYTF
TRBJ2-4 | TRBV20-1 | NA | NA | TGCAGTGCTCAGGACAGAGCAATTCAGTACTTC | CSAQDRAIQYF
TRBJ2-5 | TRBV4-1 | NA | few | TGCGCCAGCAGCCAAGGGGTACTCCTAAACCAAGAGACCCAGTACTTC | CASSQGVLLNQETQYF
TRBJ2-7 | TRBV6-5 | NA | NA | TGTGCCAGCAGGGAGGGCCTGTACGAGCAGTACTTC | CASREGLYEQYF
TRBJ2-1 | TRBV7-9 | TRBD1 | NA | TGTGCCAGCAGCTTCACCGGGACAGGGGGGAATGAGCAGTTCTTC | CASSFTGTGGNEQFF
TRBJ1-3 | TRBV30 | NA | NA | TGTGCCTGGAGTGTACGGGGGCCCCAGGGTAGAAACACCATATATTTT | CAWSVRGPQGRNTIYF
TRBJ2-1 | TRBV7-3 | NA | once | TGTGCCAGCAGCTTAAGTCAGCATACCTACAATGAGCAGTTCTTC | CASSLSQHTYNEQFF
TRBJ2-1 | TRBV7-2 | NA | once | TGTGCCAGCAGCTCCTCTCGCAATGAGCAGTTCTTC | CASSSSRNEQFF
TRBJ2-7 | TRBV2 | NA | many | TGTGCCAGCCGCCAAGCGGAGGGGGGCGAGCAGTACTTC | CASRQAEGGEQYF
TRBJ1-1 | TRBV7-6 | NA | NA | TGTGCCAGCAGCCCAGAGGACCTAAACACTGAAGCTTTCTTT | CASSPEDLNTEAFF
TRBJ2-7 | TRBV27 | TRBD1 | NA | TGTGCCAGCAGCCCGGGGACAGGGACTTCCGCCTACGAGCAGTACTTC | CASSPGTGTSAYEQYF
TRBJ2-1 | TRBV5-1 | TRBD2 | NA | TGCGCCAGCAGCTCAAAACTAGCGGGAGATTACAATGAGCAGTTCTTC | CASSSKLAGDYNEQFF
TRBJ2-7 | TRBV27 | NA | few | TGTGCCAGCAGTTCATCGGAGCAGGCCCCCTACGAGCAGTACTTC | CASSSSEQAPYEQYF